This entry describes one T cell receptor beta chain. The data belong to a study of T cell changes during pregnancy in multiple sclerosis. The length of the CDR3 is 16 residues. The repertoire was sequenced with immunoSEQ multiplex PCR; TCRdb's copy has only in-frame clones and lacks some. The sample yields tens of thousands of clones, almost 95% seen once. The clonotype originates from a female donor in good health, enrolled as a control in a pregnancy study. The V gene is TRBV21-1, the J gene TRBJ1-2; TRBD1, the table's D call, lacks a check against the DNA. TRBV21-1 is annotated as a pseudogene. Source: peripheral blood, taken in the third trimester of pregnancy. The CDR3 DNA reads as TGTGCCAGCAGCTACAAAGTCACAGGAATCAGTTGTGGCTACACCTTC. Encoded protein: CASSYKVTGISCGYTF.